This TCR beta chain was observed in a study of T cell changes during pregnancy in multiple sclerosis. CDR1 is MDHEN and CDR2 is SYDVKM in the germline V gene. The V end lost 6 bases, the J end lost 0 bases, and 11 bases lay between the germline ends. The CDR3 runs 14 residues. Assay used: immunoSEQ multiplex PCR; TCRdb lists only in-frame clones, some missing. The table records about 40,000 clones, more than 80% of them present only once. This clone was counted once. This TCR was recovered from a female donor with multiple sclerosis, enrolled in a pregnancy study. The chain has TRBV28 and TRBJ1-1, with D tentatively TRBD1 (6 bases). The material sequenced was peripheral blood, taken before pregnancy. CDR3 loop: CASRTDRMNTEAFF. CDR3 sequence (DNA): TGTGCCAGCAGGACGGACAGAATGAACACTGAAGCTTTCTTT. Supplemented by reference TRBV28 and TRBJ1-1, the full variable domain reads DVKVTQSSRYLVKRTGEKVFLECVQDMDHENMFWYRQDPGLGLRLIYFSYDVKMKEKGDIPEGYSVSREKKERFSLILESASTNQTSMYLCASRTDRMNTEAFFGQGTRLTVV.